The 18 T cell receptor beta chains presented below share a single source sample, sequenced in a study of CD8 T cells in ankylosing spondylitis. TCRdb re-derived calls from the 5' RACE reads in MiXCR, one entry per CDR3 protein. The sample lists tens of thousands of distinct CDR3 sequences; 6% to 8% were seen once. The specimen was synovial fluid, either unsorted or a sorted T cell fraction (not recorded which). The receptors originated from a male donor with ankylosing spondylitis.

This clonotype appeared many times. V and J are TRBV28 and TRBJ2-4; D not certain. V lost 5 bases and J 3 bases, leaving 17 bases between the germline ends. CDR1 and CDR2 from the germline V gene are MDHEN and SYDVKM. The CDR3 has 16 amino acids. The CDR3 loop reads CASSPLRNLGKNIQYF. The CDR3 coding sequence is TGTGCCAGCAGTCCCTTAAGGAATCTAGGCAAAAACATTCAGTACTTC. Looking up the rest from reference TRBV28 and TRBJ2-4 gives the full variable domain: DVKVTQSSRYLVKRTGEKVFLECVQDMDHENMFWYRQDPGLGLRLIYFSYDVKMKEKGDIPEGYSVSREKKERFSLILESASTNQTSMYLCASSPLRNLGKNIQYFGAGTRLSVL.

The CDR3 reads CASSSPTGGSDTEAFF. Written as DNA, the CDR3 is TGTGCCAGCAGTTCGCCGACAGGGGGATCGGACACTGAAGCTTTCTTT. V usage is TRBV6-2 or TRBV6-3 and J usage is TRBJ1-1; 9 bases fit TRBD1. J was trimmed by 3 bases and V by 4 bases; bases with no gene match: 9. In germline, CDR1 is MNHEY, CDR2 SVGEGT. This CDR3 is built from 16 residues.

This clonotype was recorded many times. V is TRBV25-1 and J is TRBJ2-7; TRBD2 aligns across 14 bases. Unmatched junction bases numbered 3, after V lost 2 bases and J lost 3 bases. Per the germline V gene, CDR1 is MGHDK and CDR2 is SYGVNS. The CDR3 contains 16 residues. CDR3 DNA sequence: TGTGCCAGCAGTGAAGAAGGGACTAGCGGGAGCTACGAGCAGTACTTC. Amino acids: CASSEEGTSGSYEQYF.

This clonotype has at least ten counts. V usage is TRBV12-3 or TRBV12-4 and J usage is TRBJ1-4, with 7 bases matching TRBD1. This CDR3 has 14 amino acids. Trimming removed 3 bases from V and 8 bases from J; junction bases left unmatched: 6. In DNA, the CDR3 is TGTGCCAGCAGTTTGATGGCAGGGGGGGAAAAACTGTTTTTT. Amino acids: CASSLMAGGEKLFF.

This clonotype was observed a few times. The chain recombines TRBV6-1 with TRBJ1-1; 10 nucleotides line up with TRBD1. The CDR3 is made up of 17 amino acids. Unmatched junction bases numbered 9, after V lost 2 bases and J lost 3 bases. In germline, CDR1 is MNHNS, CDR2 SASEGT. This CDR3 is CASSERTGGIGHTEAFF. CDR3 in DNA: TGTGCCAGCAGTGAAAGGACAGGGGGAATCGGGCACACTGAAGCTTTCTTT.

This clonotype appeared many times. The chain recombines TRBV7-3 with TRBJ2-2, with 8 bases identical to TRBD2. In germline, CDR1 is SGHTA, CDR2 FQGTGA. Trimming removed 0 bases from V and 7 bases from J; junction bases left unmatched: 4. The CDR3 sequence is 15 residues long. The CDR3 loop is CASSLTGTRGGELFF. The CDR3 bases are TGTGCCAGCAGCTTAACCGGGACTAGAGGCGGGGAGCTGTTTTTT.

This clonotype was recorded at least ten times. The V call is TRBV20-1, the J call TRBJ2-7, with 9 bases lining up with TRBD2. Germline CDR1 and CDR2: DFQATT and SNEGSKA (reference sequence). V lost 6 bases to trimming and J lost 2 bases; unmatched junction nucleotides: 5. The CDR3 is made up of 13 amino acids. The CDR3 coding sequence is TGCAGTGCCGCGACTAGCGGTACCTACGAGCAGTACTTC. Its translation: CSAATSGTYEQYF.

This clonotype was detected ten times or more. The V and J genes are TRBV27 and TRBJ2-1; D is perhaps TRBD2 (5 bases). CDR3 length: 13 residues. V gave up 3 bases and J gave up 5 bases, with 8 bases separating them. Per the germline V gene, CDR1 is MNHEY and CDR2 is SMNVEV (reference sequence). The CDR3 spells CASSFRRNNEQFF. CDR3 nucleotide sequence: TGTGCCAGCAGTTTTAGGAGGAACAATGAGCAGTTCTTC.

This clonotype was detected many times. This sequence joins TRBV7-3 and TRBJ2-3; a weak D match, TRBD1 (5 bases). Trimming removed 2 bases at V and 2 bases at J, with 5 bases between. This CDR3 has 13 amino acids. Germline CDR1 and CDR2: SGHTA and FQGTGA. The CDR3 DNA reads as TGTGCCAGCAGCTTAGGGGCCACAGATACGCAGTATTTT. This translates into CASSLGATDTQYF.

This clonotype was seen ten or more times. The chain uses TRBV27 and TRBJ1-1; 10 bases agree with TRBD1. The CDR3 length is 16 residues. CDR1 is MNHEY and CDR2 is SMNVEV in the germline V gene (reference sequence). Trimming at V came to 6 bases and at J to 7 bases, leaving 14 bases not matched to a gene. As DNA, the CDR3 is TGTGCCAGCAGCCCCTATTCGAGACAGGGGGCCGGTGAAGCTTTCTTT. Residues: CASSPYSRQGAGEAFF.

This clonotype was observed at least ten times. V is TRBV6-4 and J is TRBJ2-1; 11 bases map to TRBD1. J was trimmed by 2 bases and V by 4 bases; bases with no gene match: 1. The CDR3 totals 15 residues. Germline V CDR1 and CDR2: MRHNA, SNTAGT. CDR3 bases: TGTGCCAGCAGTGTGGACAGGGGGCCCTACAATGAGCAGTTCTTC. This gives the protein CASSVDRGPYNEQFF.

The chain combines TRBV2 with TRBJ2-3; D call uncertain. Trimming pared 7 bases from V and 0 bases from J, leaving 11 bases between. There are 14 residues in the CDR3. Germline-derived CDR1 and CDR2 are SNHLY and FYNNEI. This chain's CDR3 is CASNRALSTDTQYF. DNA of the CDR3: TGTGCCAGCAATCGGGCCTTAAGCACAGATACGCAGTATTTT.

The chain couples TRBV13 to TRBJ2-7; tentative D call: TRBD2 (5 bases). V gave up 5 bases and J gave up 6 bases, with 17 bases separating them. CDR3 size: 14 residues. Germline V lookup: CDR1 PRHDT, CDR2 FYEKMQ (reference sequence). The DNA for the CDR3 is TGTGCCAGCAGCCGAGGCATGCTAGCCCGCGAGCAGTACTTC. Its protein is CASSRGMLAREQYF.

This clonotype was seen repeatedly, ten times or more. The rearrangement uses TRBV6-1 and TRBJ2-2, with D possibly matching TRBD1 (5 bases). The CDR3 loop spans 17 amino acids. V was clipped by 5 bases and J by 7 bases, with 23 bases between them. Germline V gene lookup returns CDR1 MNHNS and CDR2 SASEGT. In nucleotides, the CDR3 is TGTGCCAGCAGTCTTGTTTGGGGCCCCACGTGGGACGGGGAGCTGTTTTTT. It specifies CASSLVWGPTWDGELFF.

The sample holds many counts of this clonotype. This rearrangement joins TRBV7-8 to TRBJ2-7, with a tentative D call TRBD1 (5 bases). The V and J ends lost 5 bases and 3 bases respectively, with 17 bases between them. Germline V lookup: CDR1 SGHVS, CDR2 FQNEAQ. The CDR3 is 15 amino acids. In nucleotides, the CDR3 is TGTGCCAGCAGCCTTACGACAGTAGTCCTCTACGAGCAGTACTTC. Translation gives CASSLTTVVLYEQYF. The full variable domain, completed using reference TRBV7-8 and TRBJ2-7, is GAGVSQSPRYKVAKRGQDVALRCDPISGHVSLFWYQQALGQGPEFLTYFQNEAQLDKSGLPSDRFFAERPEGSVSTLKIQRTQQEDSAVYLCASSLTTVVLYEQYFGPGTRLTVT.

This chain uses TRBV29-1 with TRBJ2-7, with D uncertain. Deletions cut 7 bases from V and 0 bases from J, with 13 bases between. This CDR3 has 13 residues. Germline V CDR1 and CDR2: SQVTM, ANQGSEA. The CDR3: CSACRQSSYEQYF. The DNA of the CDR3 is TGCAGCGCCTGCAGGCAAAGCTCCTACGAGCAGTACTTC.

V is TRBV18 and J is TRBJ2-3; D possibly matches TRBD1 or TRBD2 (5 bases each). From germline, CDR1 is KGHSH and CDR2 LQKENI. The CDR3 is 13 residues long. The V gene lost 3 bases and the J gene lost 2 bases, with 6 bases spanning the gap. CDR3 sequence reads: CASSPGVTDTQYF. CDR3 sequence (DNA): TGTGCCAGCTCACCGGGGGTCACAGATACGCAGTATTTT.

The table lists this clonotype with many counts. The chain carries TRBV6-1 and TRBJ1-6; D is unclear. V was pared by 0 bases and J by 0 bases, with 15 bases between. This CDR3 has 19 residues. The V gene's germline CDR1 is MNHNS and CDR2 SASEGT. The CDR3 coding sequence is TGTGCCAGCAGTGAAGCGCTGGGCAGGTACAGCTCCTATAATTCACCCCTCCACTTT. Protein sequence: CASSEALGRYSSYNSPLHF.